A selection of T cell receptor beta chains follows, all from one sample in a study of Ad26.COV2.S vaccination and SARS-CoV-2 variants. Generated by immunoSEQ multiplex PCR, the TCRdb table keeps only in-frame clones and is missing some. The sample consists of about 680,000 clones, 89% of them appearing once. The material was peripheral blood, obtained in a trial of Ad26.COV2.S vaccine versus placebo. The receptors were gathered from a person aged 18 to 59 who received the Ad26.COV2.S COVID-19 vaccine or a placebo. Each CDR3 is given without its conserved first and last residue.

TRBV27 | ASSLTGGYEQY
TRBV12-3/TRBV12-4 | ASRGTGISPLH
TRBV19 | ASSMLDQPQH
TRBV2 | ASINDGGLSSYNEQF
TRBV4-2 | ASSPRQMNTEAF
TRBV18 | ASSPETYEQY
TRBV5-1 | ASSVDRPNTGELF
TRBV19 | ASSVDRENTEAF
TRBV30 | AWSGGQVNNEQF
TRBV7-9 | ASSLGIAGVGDTQY